These 13 T cell receptor beta chains originate from one sample sequenced in a study of cytomegalovirus exposure and HLA in healthy donors. The assay was immunoSEQ multiplex PCR, and TCRdb's table has in-frame clones only and misses some. This sample has more than 150,000 clones, with around 90% found just once. Sequencing was carried out using PBMCs. These receptors all come from a man younger than 30 in good health and CMV-seronegative.

The rearrangement uses TRBV10-1 and TRBJ2-1; 8 nucleotides line up with TRBD2. Trimming cost V 2 bases and J 8 bases; bases outside gene matches: 23. The CDR3 sequence is 20 residues long. CDR1 is WNHNN, CDR2 SYGVQD, per germline (reference sequence). The CDR3: CASSEGEFGGRLQKVHEQFF. CDR3 coding DNA: TGCGCCAGCAGTGAGGGGGAGTTTGGCGGGAGGCTTCAGAAGGTGCATGAGCAGTTCTTC.

V usage is TRBV18 and J usage is TRBJ2-2; 10 positions agree with TRBD2. The J segment lost 2 bases and the V segment lost 4 bases, leaving 4 bases of the junction unmatched. This CDR3 contains 16 residues. Germline CDR1 is KGHSH and CDR2 is LQKENI. CDR3: CASSLTSGINTGELFF. The CDR3 region has the DNA TGTGCCAGCTCACTCACTAGCGGGATTAACACCGGGGAGCTGTTTTTT. Supplemented by reference TRBV18 and TRBJ2-2, the full variable domain reads NAGVMQNPRHLVRRRGQEARLRCSPMKGHSHVYWYRQLPEEGLKFMVYLQKENIIDESGMPKERFSAEFPKEGPSILRIQQVVRGDSAAYFCASSLTSGINTGELFFGEGSRLTVL.

This rearrangement joins TRBV10-3 to TRBJ1-1; D may be TRBD1 (5 bases). The CDR3 covers 17 residues. The germline CDR1 and CDR2 sequences are ENHRY and SYGVKD. V was clipped by 5 bases and J by 0 bases, with 19 bases between them. The CDR3 sequence: CAISILSTGGLNTEAFF. CDR3 coding DNA: TGTGCCATCAGTATCCTATCTACCGGGGGACTGAACACTGAAGCTTTCTTT.

This clone was seen a single time. The chain joins TRBV18 to TRBJ2-3; weak D call: TRBD1 (6 bases). Germline CDR1 and CDR2: KGHSH and LQKENI. V dropped 6 bases and J dropped 1 base, with 14 bases sitting between them. The length of the CDR3 is 15 residues. The CDR3 loop reads CASSPPQGRTDTQYF. CDR3 nucleotide sequence: TGTGCCAGCTCGCCTCCACAGGGCCGCACAGATACGCAGTATTTT.

The chain uses TRBV5-1 and TRBJ2-2, with 8 bases that match TRBD2. Per germline, CDR1 SGHRS and CDR2 YFSETQ. Trimming removed 4 bases from V and 5 bases from J; junction bases left unmatched: 10. The CDR3 consists of 16 residues. The CDR3 protein is CASSLSSGGSTGELFF. The CDR3 coding sequence is TGCGCCAGCAGCCTAAGCAGCGGGGGTTCGACCGGGGAGCTGTTTTTT. The whole variable domain, remainder taken from reference TRBV5-1 and TRBJ2-2, is KAGVTQTPRYLIKTRGQQVTLSCSPISGHRSVSWYQQTPGQGLQFLFEYFSETQRNKGNFPGRFSGRQFSNSRSEMNVSTLELGDSALYLCASSLSSGGSTGELFFGEGSRLTVL.

This sequence joins TRBV5-1 and TRBJ1-2; possible D gene TRBD1, 5 bases. Germline-derived CDR1 and CDR2 are SGHRS and YFSETQ. V was trimmed by 4 bases and J by 1 base, leaving 11 bases between them. CDR3 length: 14 residues. CDR3 protein: CASSPGELNYGYTF. The CDR3, as DNA: TGCGCCAGCAGCCCGGGGGAGCTTAACTATGGCTACACCTTC. The whole variable domain, remainder taken from reference TRBV5-1 and TRBJ1-2, is KAGVTQTPRYLIKTRGQQVTLSCSPISGHRSVSWYQQTPGQGLQFLFEYFSETQRNKGNFPGRFSGRQFSNSRSEMNVSTLELGDSALYLCASSPGELNYGYTFGSGTRLTVV.

V is TRBV25-1 and J is TRBJ2-5, with a tentative D call TRBD1 (5 bases). Germline lookup yields CDR1 MGHDK and CDR2 SYGVNS. Trimming pared 0 bases from V and 2 bases from J, leaving 7 bases between. The CDR3 spans 14 residues. In nucleotides, the CDR3 is TGTGCCAGCAGTGAATATAGACAGCAAGAGACCCAGTACTTC. Protein sequence: CASSEYRQQETQYF. Filled out from reference TRBV25-1 and TRBJ2-5, the complete variable domain reads EADIYQTPRYLVIGTGKKITLECSQTMGHDKMYWYQQDPGMELHLIHYSYGVNSTEKGDLSSESTVSRIRTEHFPLTLESARPSHTSQYLCASSEYRQQETQYFGPGTRLLVL.

The chain uses TRBV25-1 and TRBJ2-2; TRBD2 matches at 7 bases. V was clipped by 4 bases and J by 13 bases; unmatched bases: 18. The V gene's germline CDR1 is MGHDK and CDR2 SYGVNS. The CDR3 extends over 16 amino acids. The DNA of the CDR3 is TGTGCCAGCAGTGGCCCTGTTCGACCGGGAGGTGACTCGCTGTTTTTT. Protein: CASSGPVRPGGDSLFF.

J is TRBJ2-7 and V is TRBV7-2, with 9 bases fitting TRBD2. The ends lost 3 bases at V and 0 bases at J; junction bases unmatched: 3. The germline V gene has CDR1 SGHTA and CDR2 FQGNSA. This CDR3 spans 15 amino acids. The chain's CDR3 is CASSFTSGPSYEQYF. DNA of the CDR3: TGTGCCAGCAGCTTTACTAGCGGGCCCTCCTACGAGCAGTACTTC. Combining the CDR3 with reference TRBV7-2 and TRBJ2-7 gives the whole variable domain GAGVSQSPSNKVTEKGKDVELRCDPISGHTALYWYRQSLGQGLEFLIYFQGNSAPDKSGLPSDRFSAERTGGSVSTLTIQRTQQEDSAVYLCASSFTSGPSYEQYFGPGTRLTVT.

V usage is TRBV4-1 and J usage is TRBJ2-3; 9 bases align to TRBD2. The germline CDR1 and CDR2 sequences are MGHRA and YSYEKL. J lost 5 bases, V lost 4 bases, and 13 bases had no gene match. CDR3 length: 17 residues. CDR3 sequence: CASSPPKAGGQGDTQYF. CDR3 nucleotides: TGCGCCAGCAGCCCCCCTAAAGCGGGAGGCCAGGGAGATACGCAGTATTTT.

The sample holds one count of this clone. The chain has TRBV27 and TRBJ1-2; D might be TRBD1 (5 bases). CDR1 and CDR2 (germline): MNHEY, SMNVEV (reference sequence). V lost 4 bases and J lost 4, with 13 bases in between. This CDR3 spans 14 amino acids. This CDR3 reads CASSSQGSSYGYTF. The CDR3 DNA reads TGTGCCAGCAGTTCTCAGGGAAGCTCCTATGGCTACACCTTC.

This chain links TRBV2 with TRBJ2-2; D is uncertain. V was cut by 6 bases and J by 0 bases, with 11 bases left in between. Germline assignment: CDR1 SNHLY and CDR2 FYNNEI. The CDR3 has 15 residues. CDR3 DNA: TGTGCCAGCAGCCCAGACACCGCGAACACCGGGGAGCTGTTTTTT. Its translation: CASSPDTANTGELFF.

A remark on this clone: Other DNA sequences in the same sample also yield this CDR3. This sequence joins TRBV6-5 and TRBJ1-2; possibly TRBD1 for D (5 bases). The V gene's germline CDR1 is MNHEY and CDR2 SVGAGI. Trimming shortened V by 2 bases and J by 0 bases, and 7 bases separated the two germline ends. This CDR3 has 14 residues. This chain's CDR3 is CASSYQGANYGYTF. CDR3 nucleotides: TGTGCCAGCAGTTACCAGGGCGCTAACTATGGCTACACCTTC.